One T cell receptor (beta chain) is described in this entry. This CDR3 has 15 amino acids. The V and J ends lost 5 bases and 1 base respectively, with 14 bases between them. Germline CDR1 and CDR2: SGHNT and YENEEA. The sample is drawn from a study of blood T cell repertoires in COVID-19. Libraries were prepared by immunoSEQ multiplex PCR; TCRdb keeps only in-frame clonotypes and omits some of them. The top ten clones hold 14% of a sample with roughly 48,000 clones, about 88% of them seen once. V usage is TRBV11-3 and J usage is TRBJ1-1, with a tentative D call TRBD1 (6 bases). The sample taken for sequencing was peripheral blood. This TCR derives from a human donor in a cohort sampled during active COVID-19. CDR3 sequence reads: CASSEGHDRNTEAFF. The CDR3 DNA is TGTGCCAGCAGCGAGGGACATGATCGGAACACTGAAGCTTTCTTT.